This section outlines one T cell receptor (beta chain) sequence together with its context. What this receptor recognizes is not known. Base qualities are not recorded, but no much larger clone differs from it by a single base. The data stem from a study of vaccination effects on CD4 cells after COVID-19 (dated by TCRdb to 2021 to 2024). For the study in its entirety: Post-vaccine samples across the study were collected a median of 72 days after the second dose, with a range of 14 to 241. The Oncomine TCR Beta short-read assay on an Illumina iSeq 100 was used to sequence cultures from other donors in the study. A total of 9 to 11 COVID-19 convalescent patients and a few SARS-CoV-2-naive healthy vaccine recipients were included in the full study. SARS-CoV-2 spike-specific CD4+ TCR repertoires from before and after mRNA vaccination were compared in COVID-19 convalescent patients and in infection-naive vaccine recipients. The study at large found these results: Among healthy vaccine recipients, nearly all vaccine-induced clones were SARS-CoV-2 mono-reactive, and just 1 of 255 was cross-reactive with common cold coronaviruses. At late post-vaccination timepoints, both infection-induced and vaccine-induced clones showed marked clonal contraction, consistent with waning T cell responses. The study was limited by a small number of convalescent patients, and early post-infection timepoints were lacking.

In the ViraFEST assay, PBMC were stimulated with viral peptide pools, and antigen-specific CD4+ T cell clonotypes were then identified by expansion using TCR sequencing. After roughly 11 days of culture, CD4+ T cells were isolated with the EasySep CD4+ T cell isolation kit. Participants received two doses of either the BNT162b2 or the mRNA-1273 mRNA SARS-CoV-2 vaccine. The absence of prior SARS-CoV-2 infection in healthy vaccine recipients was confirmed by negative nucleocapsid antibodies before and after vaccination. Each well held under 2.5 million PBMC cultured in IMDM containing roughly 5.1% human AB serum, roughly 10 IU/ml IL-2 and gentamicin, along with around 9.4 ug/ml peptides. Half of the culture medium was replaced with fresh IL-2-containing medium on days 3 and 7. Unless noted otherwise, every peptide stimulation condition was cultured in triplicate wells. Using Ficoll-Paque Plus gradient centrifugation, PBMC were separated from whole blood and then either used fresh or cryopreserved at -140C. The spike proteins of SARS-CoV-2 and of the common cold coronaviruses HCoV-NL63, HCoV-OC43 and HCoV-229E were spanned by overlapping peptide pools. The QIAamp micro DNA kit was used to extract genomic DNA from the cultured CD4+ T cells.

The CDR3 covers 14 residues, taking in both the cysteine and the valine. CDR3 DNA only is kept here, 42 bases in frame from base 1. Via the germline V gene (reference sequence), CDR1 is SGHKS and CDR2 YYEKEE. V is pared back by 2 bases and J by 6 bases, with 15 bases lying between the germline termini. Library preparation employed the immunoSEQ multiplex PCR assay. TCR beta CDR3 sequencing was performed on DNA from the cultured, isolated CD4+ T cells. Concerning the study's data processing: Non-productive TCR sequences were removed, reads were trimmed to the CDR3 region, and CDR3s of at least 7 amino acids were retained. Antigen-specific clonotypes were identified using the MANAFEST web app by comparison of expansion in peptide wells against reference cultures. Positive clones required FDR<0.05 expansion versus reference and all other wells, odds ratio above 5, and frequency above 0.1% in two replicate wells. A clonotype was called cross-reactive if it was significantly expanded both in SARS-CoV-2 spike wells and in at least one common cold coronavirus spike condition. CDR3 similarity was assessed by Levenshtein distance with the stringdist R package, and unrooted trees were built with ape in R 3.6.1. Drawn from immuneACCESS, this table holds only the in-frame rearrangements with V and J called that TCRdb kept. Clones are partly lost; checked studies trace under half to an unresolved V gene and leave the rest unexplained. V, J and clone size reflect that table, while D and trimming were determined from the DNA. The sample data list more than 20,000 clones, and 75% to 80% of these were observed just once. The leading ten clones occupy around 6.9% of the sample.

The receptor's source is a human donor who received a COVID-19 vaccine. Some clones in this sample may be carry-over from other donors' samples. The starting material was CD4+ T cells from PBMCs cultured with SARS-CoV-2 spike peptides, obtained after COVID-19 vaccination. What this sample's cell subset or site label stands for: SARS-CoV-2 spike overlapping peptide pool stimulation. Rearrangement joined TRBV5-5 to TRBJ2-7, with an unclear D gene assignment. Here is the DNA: TGTGCCAGCAGCTTTGGCCAGTTACCTACCGAGCAGTACGTC. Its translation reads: CASSFGQLPTEQYV.